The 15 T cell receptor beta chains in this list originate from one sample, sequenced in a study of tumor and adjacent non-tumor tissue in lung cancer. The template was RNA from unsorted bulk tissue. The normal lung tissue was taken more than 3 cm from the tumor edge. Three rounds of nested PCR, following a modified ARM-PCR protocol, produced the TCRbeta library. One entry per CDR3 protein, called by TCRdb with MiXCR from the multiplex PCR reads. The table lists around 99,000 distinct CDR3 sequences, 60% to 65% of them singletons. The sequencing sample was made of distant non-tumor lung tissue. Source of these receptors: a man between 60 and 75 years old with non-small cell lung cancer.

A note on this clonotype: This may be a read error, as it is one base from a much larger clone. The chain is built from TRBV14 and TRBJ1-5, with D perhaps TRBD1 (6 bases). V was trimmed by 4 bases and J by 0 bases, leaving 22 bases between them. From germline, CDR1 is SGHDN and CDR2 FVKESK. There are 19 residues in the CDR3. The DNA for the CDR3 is TGTGCCAGCAGCCGAGAAGGGCTCCAGGGGCCATATAGCAATCAGCCCCAGCATTTT. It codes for CASSREGLQGPYSNQPQHF.

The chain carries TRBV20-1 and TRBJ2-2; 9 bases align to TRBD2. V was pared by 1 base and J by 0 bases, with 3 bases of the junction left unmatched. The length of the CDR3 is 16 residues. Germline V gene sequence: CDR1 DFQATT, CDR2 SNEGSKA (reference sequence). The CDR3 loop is CSARVAGGPNTGELFF. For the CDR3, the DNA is TGCAGTGCTAGAGTTGCGGGGGGGCCGAACACCGGGGAGCTGTTTTTT.

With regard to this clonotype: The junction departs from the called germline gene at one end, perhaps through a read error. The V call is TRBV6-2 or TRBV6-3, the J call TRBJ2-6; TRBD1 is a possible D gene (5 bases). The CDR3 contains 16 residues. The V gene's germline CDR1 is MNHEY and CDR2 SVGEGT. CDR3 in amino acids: CAITKGRHSGANVLTF. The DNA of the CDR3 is TGTGCCATCACCAAGGGGCGTCACTCTGGGGCCAACGTCCTAACTTTC.

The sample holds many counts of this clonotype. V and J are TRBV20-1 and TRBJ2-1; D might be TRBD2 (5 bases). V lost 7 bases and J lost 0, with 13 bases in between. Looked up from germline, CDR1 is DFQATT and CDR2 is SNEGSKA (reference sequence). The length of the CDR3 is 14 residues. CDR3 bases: TGCAGTGTAGGTAGCGAGAGCTCCTACAATGAGCAGTTCTTC. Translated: CSVGSESSYNEQFF.

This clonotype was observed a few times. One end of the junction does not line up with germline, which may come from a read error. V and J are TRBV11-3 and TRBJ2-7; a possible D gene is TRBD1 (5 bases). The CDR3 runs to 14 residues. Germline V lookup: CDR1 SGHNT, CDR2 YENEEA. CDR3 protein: CASSFQGPIYEQYF. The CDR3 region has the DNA TGTGCCAGTAGCTTCCAGGGCCCGATATACGAGCAGTACTTC.

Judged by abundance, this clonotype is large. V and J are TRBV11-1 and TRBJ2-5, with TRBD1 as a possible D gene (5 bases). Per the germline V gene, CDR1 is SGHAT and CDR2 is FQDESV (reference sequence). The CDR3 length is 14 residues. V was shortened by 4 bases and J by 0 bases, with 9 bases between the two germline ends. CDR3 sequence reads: CASSSDTYQETQYF. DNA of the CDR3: TGTGCCAGCAGCTCGGACACGTACCAAGAGACCCAGTACTTC.

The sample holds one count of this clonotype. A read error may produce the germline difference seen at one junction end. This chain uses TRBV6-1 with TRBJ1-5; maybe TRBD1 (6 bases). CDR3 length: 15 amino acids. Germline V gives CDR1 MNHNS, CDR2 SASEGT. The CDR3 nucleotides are TGTGCCAGCAGTGAAGACAGGGCCCGCAATCATCCCCAACATTTT. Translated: CASSEDRARNHPQHF.

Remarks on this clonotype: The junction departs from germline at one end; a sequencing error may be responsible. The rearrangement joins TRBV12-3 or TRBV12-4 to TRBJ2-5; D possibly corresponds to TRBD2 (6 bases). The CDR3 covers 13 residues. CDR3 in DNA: TGTGGCAGCAGACGGGGGATAATGGAGACCCAGTACTTC. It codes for CGSRRGIMETQYF.

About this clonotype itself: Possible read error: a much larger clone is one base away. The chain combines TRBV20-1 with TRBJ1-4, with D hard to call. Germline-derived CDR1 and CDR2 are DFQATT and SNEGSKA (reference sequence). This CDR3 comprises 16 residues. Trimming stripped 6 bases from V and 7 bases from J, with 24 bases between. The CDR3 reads CSASLRRGLVSEKLFF. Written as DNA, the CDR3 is TGCAGTGCATCACTTCGCAGAGGCCTCGTGAGTGAAAAACTGTTTTTT.

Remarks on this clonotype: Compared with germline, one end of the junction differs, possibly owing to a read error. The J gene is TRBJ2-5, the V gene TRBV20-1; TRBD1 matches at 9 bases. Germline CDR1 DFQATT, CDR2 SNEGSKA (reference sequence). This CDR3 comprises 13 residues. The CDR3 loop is CSGSDRGRETQYF. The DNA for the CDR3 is TGCAGTGGAAGCGACAGGGGGAGAGAGACCCAGTATTTC.

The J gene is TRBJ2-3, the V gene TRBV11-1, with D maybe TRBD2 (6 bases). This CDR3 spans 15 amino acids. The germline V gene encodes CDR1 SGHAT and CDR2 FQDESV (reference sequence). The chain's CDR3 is CNSSRDLTITDTQYF. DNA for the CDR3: TGTAACAGCAGCCGGGACTTAACTATCACAGATACGCAGTATTTT. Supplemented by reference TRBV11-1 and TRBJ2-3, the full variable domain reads EAEVAQSPRYKITEKSQAVAFWCDPISGHATLYWYRQILGQGPELLVQFQDESVVDDSQLPKDRFSAERLKGVDSTLKIQPAELGDSAMYLCNSSRDLTITDTQYFGPGTRLTVL.

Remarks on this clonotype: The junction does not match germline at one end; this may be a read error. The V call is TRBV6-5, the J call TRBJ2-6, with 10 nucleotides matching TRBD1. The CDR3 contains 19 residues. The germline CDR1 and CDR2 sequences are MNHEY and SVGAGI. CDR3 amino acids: CAGSYYDRGQTSGANVLTF. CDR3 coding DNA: TGTGCCGGCAGTTATTACGACAGGGGGCAGACCTCTGGGGCCAACGTCCTGACTTTC.

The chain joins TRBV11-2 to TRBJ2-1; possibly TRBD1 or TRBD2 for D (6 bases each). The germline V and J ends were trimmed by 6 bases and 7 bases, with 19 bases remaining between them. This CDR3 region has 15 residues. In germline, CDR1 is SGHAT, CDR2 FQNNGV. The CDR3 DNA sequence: TGTGCCAGCAGAACGGACAGCCGGGGGATTAATGAGCAGTTCTTC. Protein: CASRTDSRGINEQFF.

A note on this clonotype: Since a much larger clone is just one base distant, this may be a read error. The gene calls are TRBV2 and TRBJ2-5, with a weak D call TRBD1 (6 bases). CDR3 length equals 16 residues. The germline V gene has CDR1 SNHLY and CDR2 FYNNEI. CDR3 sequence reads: CPSSKRRTVFQETQYF. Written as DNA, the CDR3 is TGTCCCAGCAGTAAAAGGAGGACAGTTTTTCAAGAGACCCAGTACTTC.

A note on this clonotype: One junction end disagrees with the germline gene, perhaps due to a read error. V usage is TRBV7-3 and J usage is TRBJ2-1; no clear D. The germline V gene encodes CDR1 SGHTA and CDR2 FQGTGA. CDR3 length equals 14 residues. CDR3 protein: CASSLGQPGNEQLF. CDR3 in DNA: TGTGCCAGCAGCTTAGGGCAGCCCGGCAATGAGCAGCTCTTC.